A selection of T cell receptor beta chains follows, all from one sample in a study of blood T cell repertoires in COVID-19. TCRdb's table, derived via immunoSEQ multiplex PCR, lists solely in-frame clones and lacks some. The repertoire has 68,000 or so clones, roughly 87% of them found once; the top ten carry about 6.6%. The material sequenced was peripheral blood. Every receptor here comes from a man between 45 and 60 years old with active COVID-19. Both conserved end residues are part of each CDR3. The D gene is left open where the match is weak. Some rows mark clone size as missing; the rest say once, few, many or name a class of expanded clone.

D	J	V	size	DNA	CDR3
.	TRBJ2-1	TRBV18	.	TGTGCCAGCTCATCCCGGACGGGAAGCTCCTACAATGAGCAGTTCTTC	CASSSRTGSSYNEQFF
.	TRBJ1-4	TRBV3-1/TRBV3-2	.	TGTGCCAGCAGCCAGGGGACAACTGGAAAACTGTTTTTT	CASSQGTTGKLFF
TRBD1	TRBJ1-1	TRBV28	.	TGTGCCAGCATCCCAGGGACAGGGACGGCTTTCTTT	CASIPGTGTAFF
TRBD2	TRBJ2-1	TRBV3-1/TRBV3-2	.	TGTGCCAGCAGCCACCTTTCCGGGACTAGCGCATACAATGAGCAGTTCTTC	CASSHLSGTSAYNEQFF
.	TRBJ2-6	TRBV7-6	.	TGTGCCAGCAGCACCGGGTTGTCTGGGGCCAACGTCCTGACTTTC	CASSTGLSGANVLTF
.	TRBJ2-7	TRBV2	once	TGTGCCAGCAGCACTATCGGGATCAAGGAAAACGAGCAGTACTTC	CASSTIGIKENEQYF
.	TRBJ2-1	TRBV7-9	.	TGTGCCAGCAGCTTAGAGGGGTCTTTCTCGAGCTCCTACAATGAGCAGTTCTTC	CASSLEGSFSSSYNEQFF
TRBD1	TRBJ2-7	TRBV27	.	TGTGCCAGCAGTGGACAGGGGATCAAGCGGCAGTACTTC	CASSGQGIKRQYF
.	TRBJ2-3	TRBV28	.	TGTGCCAGCAGTTTACGGTCTTCCGGGTCAGATACGCAGTATTTT	CASSLRSSGSDTQYF
.	TRBJ2-1	TRBV6-4	.	TGTGCCAGCAGTGCCAGCCAGACTAGGAGCTCCTACAATGAGCAGTTCTTC	CASSASQTRSSYNEQFF
.	TRBJ2-7	TRBV7-3	.	TGTGCCAGCAGCTTATCAGGATTCGAGCAGTACTTC	CASSLSGFEQYF
TRBD1	TRBJ1-5	TRBV25-1	.	TGTGCCAGCAGTGAACCGGGACAGGCGAATCAGCCCCAGCATTTT	CASSEPGQANQPQHF
.	TRBJ2-1	TRBV24-1	.	TGTGCCACCAGTCCTAGCTACAATGAGCAGTTCTTC	CATSPSYNEQFF
TRBD1	TRBJ1-2	TRBV28	.	TGTGCCAGCAGTCCCTACGGGACAGCCAACTATGGCTACACCTTC	CASSPYGTANYGYTF
.	TRBJ2-7	TRBV7-2	.	TGTGCCAGCAGCTTAGCGGGCAGGGCCTACGAGCAGTACTTC	CASSLAGRAYEQYF
TRBD1	TRBJ1-1	TRBV28	.	TGTGCCAGCAGTTACGGGACAGCCCTGAACACTGAAGCTTTCTTT	CASSYGTALNTEAFF
.	TRBJ2-7	TRBV7-2	.	TGTGCCAGCAGCTTGGAGAGGACTGCCGAGCAGTACTTC	CASSLERTAEQYF
TRBD2	TRBJ2-3	TRBV6-2/TRBV6-3	.	TGTGCCAGCAGTCGGGGGGGCACAGATACGCAGTATTTT	CASSRGGTDTQYF
TRBD1	TRBJ1-5	TRBV5-4	.	TGTGCCAGCAGCTTGGAGGGACAGGGTGGGAATCAGCCCCAGCATTTT	CASSLEGQGGNQPQHF
TRBD1	TRBJ1-5	TRBV10-3	.	TGTGCCATCAGTGAGACAGGGGGGATCCTTAGCAATCAGCCCCAGCATTTT	CAISETGGILSNQPQHF
.	TRBJ2-7	TRBV28	.	TGTGCCAGCAGTTCCCCCAGGGGCCGTTCCTACGAGCAGTACTTC	CASSSPRGRSYEQYF
.	TRBJ1-4	TRBV4-3	.	TGCGCCAGCAGCCTCCAGGGAGGTGAAAAACTGTTTTTT	CASSLQGGEKLFF
.	TRBJ2-7	TRBV6-2/TRBV6-3	once	TGTGCCAGCAGTACCTCGATGGGGGGGGGCCTAGGGGAGCAGTACTTC	CASSTSMGGGLGEQYF
.	TRBJ2-7	TRBV7-2	.	TGTGCCAGCAGATCAACAGGTGGCGGCGAGCAGTACTTC	CASRSTGGGEQYF
.	TRBJ2-4	TRBV2	few	TGTGCCAGCAGTAGCCTGGGTCTAGTCTTAGCCAAAAACATTCAGTACTTC	CASSSLGLVLAKNIQYF
.	TRBJ2-3	TRBV11-2	.	TGTGCCAGCAGTCGGGATAGCACAGATACGCAGTATTTT	CASSRDSTDTQYF
TRBD2	TRBJ2-2	TRBV7-2	.	TGTGCCAGCAGCCCCCGGGACAGACTAGCGGGAGGACGATCCGGGGAGCTGTTTTTT	CASSPRDRLAGGRSGELFF
TRBD2	TRBJ2-3	TRBV9	.	TGTGCCAGCAGGCCGACTAGCGGGGGGCCAGATACGCAGTATTTT	CASRPTSGGPDTQYF
.	TRBJ2-1	TRBV2	.	TGTGCCAGCAGTTCTGAGGGAGGGGGGGGCAATGAGCAGTTCTTC	CASSSEGGGGNEQFF
.	TRBJ2-7	TRBV28	.	TGTGCCAGCAGTTTAACGGGGAGCTACGAGCGGTACTTC	CASSLTGSYERYF
TRBD1	TRBJ1-1	TRBV7-9	.	TGTGCCAGCAGCTCCCGACAGGGGGCGAAGACCACTGAAGCTTTCTTT	CASSSRQGAKTTEAFF
.	TRBJ1-1	TRBV6-5	.	TGTGCCAGCAGTTACTCGGCAGGGCTGGGCACTGAAGCTTTCTTT	CASSYSAGLGTEAFF
TRBD1	TRBJ2-7	TRBV5-1	once	TGCGCCAGCAGCGCATCGGGACAGGGGAGAGGCGAGCAGTACTTC	CASSASGQGRGEQYF
.	TRBJ2-3	TRBV30	once	TGTGCCTGGATGGCTAGCGCGCGCACAGATACGCAGTATTTT	CAWMASARTDTQYF
.	TRBJ2-5	TRBV5-5	.	TGTGCCAGCAGCCACCCACAGGGGGGGAAGGAGACCCAGTACTTC	CASSHPQGGKETQYF
.	TRBJ1-5	TRBV30	.	TGTGCCTGGAGTGTTCGGGGGGGGCAGCCCCAGCATTTT	CAWSVRGGQPQHF
.	TRBJ1-2	TRBV29-1	.	TGCAGCGTTGTATCGGGGGGCCCTTATGGCTACACCTTC	CSVVSGGPYGYTF